Presented here are 21 T cell receptor beta chains from one specimen sequenced in a study of blood T cell repertoires in COVID-19. The repertoire was sequenced with immunoSEQ multiplex PCR; TCRdb's copy has only in-frame clones and lacks some. The sample lists around 100,000 clones; 87% were seen once. The sequencing sample was made of peripheral blood. The receptor source for this set is a human donor in a cohort sampled during active COVID-19.

The chain recombines TRBV28 with TRBJ1-4, with TRBD1 as a possible D gene (6 bases). The CDR3 length is 15 residues. V was pared by 1 base and J by 10 bases, with 16 bases between. Germline values: CDR1 MDHEN, CDR2 SYDVKM. This CDR3 is CASSLLGGAQGKLFF. In DNA form, the CDR3 reads TGTGCCAGCAGTTTATTGGGGGGGGCCCAGGGAAAACTGTTTTTT.

This chain uses TRBV5-1 with TRBJ2-3; 9 bases line up with TRBD2. With 2 bases clipped from V and 3 bases from J, the junction kept 1 base outside the gene matches. The CDR3 length is 14 residues. Looked up from germline, CDR1 is SGHRS and CDR2 is YFSETQ. CDR3 region: CASSFGLATDTQYF. CDR3 DNA sequence: TGCGCCAGCAGCTTTGGACTAGCGACAGATACGCAGTATTTT. Filled out from reference TRBV5-1 and TRBJ2-3, the complete variable domain reads KAGVTQTPRYLIKTRGQQVTLSCSPISGHRSVSWYQQTPGQGLQFLFEYFSETQRNKGNFPGRFSGRQFSNSRSEMNVSTLELGDSALYLCASSFGLATDTQYFGPGTRLTVL.

This sequence joins TRBV7-2 and TRBJ1-4; tentative D call: TRBD1 (5 bases). The CDR3 is made up of 16 amino acids. Trimming pared 3 bases from V and 2 bases from J, leaving 13 bases between. Germline V gene sequence: CDR1 SGHTA, CDR2 FQGNSA. For the CDR3, the DNA is TGTGCCAGCAGCTTTTCGTCGGGGGGTACTAATGAAAAACTGTTTTTT. Residues: CASSFSSGGTNEKLFF.

The chain recombines TRBV12-3 or TRBV12-4 with TRBJ2-7, with TRBD1 matching over 10 bases. This CDR3 comprises 13 residues. V shed 6 bases, J shed 7 bases, and the junction held 6 bases outside the gene matches. The CDR3 is CASSKTGGWEQYF. As DNA, the CDR3 is TGTGCCAGCAGCAAGACAGGGGGCTGGGAGCAGTACTTC.

The chain employs TRBV30 and TRBJ2-7; perhaps TRBD1 as D (5 bases). Germline V gives CDR1 GTSNPN, CDR2 SVGIG (reference sequence). This CDR3 spans 15 amino acids. V was shortened by 4 bases and J by 4 bases, with 20 bases between the two germline ends. This CDR3 reads CAWTPRGSTQYEQYF. As DNA, the CDR3 is TGTGCCTGGACCCCAAGGGGATCCACTCAATACGAGCAGTACTTC.

This clone was observed a single time. The V and J genes are TRBV7-9 and TRBJ1-4; unclear D gene. V was trimmed by 3 bases and J by 0 bases, leaving 14 bases between them. CDR1 and CDR2 from the germline V gene are SEHNR and FQNEAQ (reference sequence). CDR3 length equals 17 residues. The CDR3 sequence: CASSFLGSYATNEKLFF. In DNA, the CDR3 is TGTGCCAGCAGCTTTTTGGGGAGCTATGCAACTAATGAAAAACTGTTTTTT.

This clone has only one observation. The V gene is TRBV25-1, the J gene TRBJ1-2; maybe TRBD1 (6 bases). The CDR3 has 14 amino acids. In germline, CDR1 is MGHDK, CDR2 SYGVNS. Trimming stripped 2 bases from V and 9 bases from J, with 16 bases between. CDR3 DNA sequence: TGTGCCAGCAGTGAAGGGGGCAGGGGTGGAAGCTACACCTTC. It is translated as CASSEGGRGGSYTF.

V usage is TRBV3-1 (or the pseudogene TRBV3-2) and J usage is TRBJ2-7, with TRBD2 matching 9 bases. Germline V gives CDR1 LGHDT, CDR2 YNNKEL (reference sequence). V was clipped by 0 bases and J by 2 bases; unmatched bases: 5. The CDR3 sequence is 16 residues long. Here the CDR3 DNA reads TGTGCCAGCAGCCAAGATTTTCTAGCGGGGCCCTACGAGCAGTACTTC. Its protein is CASSQDFLAGPYEQYF.

The chain recombines TRBV7-9 with TRBJ2-5; TRBD2 matches at 10 bases. V dropped 7 bases and J dropped 5; count of bases not matched to a gene: 7. CDR3 length: 14 residues. Germline V CDR1 and CDR2: SEHNR, FQNEAQ (reference sequence). CDR3 DNA sequence: TGTGCCAGCACCGTGACTAGCGGGCCGGAGACCCAGTACTTC. This gives the protein CASTVTSGPETQYF.

This clone was detected only once. The chain is built from TRBV6-6 and TRBJ2-3; weak D call: TRBD1 (5 bases). The CDR3 length is 14 residues. V dropped 4 bases and J dropped 0 bases, with 8 bases sitting between them. The germline CDR1 and CDR2 sequences are MNHNY and SVGAGI (reference sequence). The CDR3 DNA is TGTGCCAGCAGTTCTAGGGGAAGCACAGATACGCAGTATTTT. Its protein product is CASSSRGSTDTQYF.

The chain uses TRBV7-9 and TRBJ1-1, with TRBD1 as a possible D gene (5 bases). The germline V gene has CDR1 SEHNR and CDR2 FQNEAQ (reference sequence). Trimming pared 3 bases from V and 3 bases from J, leaving 11 bases between. CDR3 length: 14 amino acids. The CDR3 reads CASSLAGYHTEAFF. For the CDR3, the DNA is TGTGCCAGCAGCTTGGCAGGGTACCACACTGAAGCTTTCTTT. Combining the CDR3 with reference TRBV7-9 and TRBJ1-1 gives the whole variable domain DTGVSQNPRHKITKRGQNVTFRCDPISEHNRLYWYRQTLGQGPEFLTYFQNEAQLEKSRLLSDRFSAERPKGSFSTLEIQRTEQGDSAMYLCASSLAGYHTEAFFGQGTRLTVV.

V and J are TRBV29-1 and TRBJ1-3; 7 bases are a match to TRBD1. Per germline, CDR1 SQVTM and CDR2 ANQGSEA. The V and J ends lost 5 bases and 2 bases, in that order; junction bases with no gene match: 3. CDR3 length equals 13 residues. This CDR3 is CSVNRGAGNTIYF. CDR3 bases: TGCAGCGTTAACAGGGGCGCTGGAAACACCATATATTTT.

This clone was detected only once. This rearrangement joins TRBV19 to TRBJ1-2; D call uncertain. The CDR3 extends over 13 amino acids. V was trimmed by 7 bases and J by 0 bases, leaving 9 bases between them. Germline CDR1 reads LNHDA; CDR2 reads SQIVND (reference sequence). The CDR3: CASTWRANYGYTF. For the CDR3, the DNA is TGTGCCAGTACATGGAGGGCTAACTATGGCTACACCTTC.

The chain couples TRBV7-9 to TRBJ2-3; tentatively, D is TRBD2 (7 bases). The CDR3 consists of 15 residues. V lost 4 bases to trimming and J lost 1 base, with 12 bases between them. The V gene's germline CDR1 is SEHNR and CDR2 FQNEAQ (reference sequence). CDR3 bases: TGTGCCAGCAGCTCCCAGGGGAGGGGCACAGATACGCAGTATTTT. Its translation is CASSSQGRGTDTQYF.

The chain couples TRBV11-2 to TRBJ2-1, with D possibly TRBD2 on 6 matching bases. CDR3 length: 15 amino acids. Trimming removed 0 bases from V and 5 bases from J, with 11 bases in between. The germline V gene has CDR1 SGHAT and CDR2 FQNNGV. CDR3 DNA sequence: TGTGCCAGCAGCTTAGATCAACTAGCAAACAATGAGCAGTTCTTC. It specifies CASSLDQLANNEQFF.

The V gene is TRBV7-8, the J gene TRBJ2-1; 8 nucleotides align to TRBD2. CDR3 length equals 13 residues. Trimming took 5 bases from V and 6 from J; bases not matched to a gene: 3. The V gene's germline CDR1 is SGHVS and CDR2 FQNEAQ. This chain's CDR3 is CASSAGLANEQFF. The CDR3 nucleotides are TGTGCCAGCAGCGCCGGACTAGCCAATGAGCAGTTCTTC.

V is TRBV28 and J is TRBJ1-2; TRBD1 matches at 9 bases. V lost 6 bases to trimming and J lost 5 bases; unmatched junction nucleotides: 7. CDR1 and CDR2 from the germline V gene are MDHEN and SYDVKM. This CDR3 is built from 14 residues. The CDR3 nucleotides read TGTGCCAGCAGGTCGGGACAGGGTTTATATGGCTACACCTTC. This encodes CASRSGQGLYGYTF.

This chain connects TRBV5-4 to TRBJ2-5; 10 positions agree with TRBD2. CDR1 and CDR2 from the germline V gene are SGHNT and YYREEE (reference sequence). The CDR3 extends over 16 amino acids. The junction had 10 bases not matched to a gene; V was cut back by 3 bases and J by 5 bases. CDR3 sequence reads: CASSSRTSGYGETQYF. CDR3 in DNA: TGTGCCAGCAGCTCGCGGACTAGCGGATATGGGGAGACCCAGTACTTC.

The chain uses TRBV6-5 and TRBJ1-2; 8 nucleotides align to TRBD1. The CDR3 loop spans 11 amino acids. Germline V gene data show CDR1 as MNHEY and CDR2 as SVGAGI. V was pared by 11 bases and J by 11 bases, with 10 bases of the junction left unmatched. The CDR3 sequence is CAAGQEFRYTF. CDR3 in DNA: TGTGCCGCGGGACAGGAGTTCAGATACACCTTC.

V is TRBV3-1 (or the pseudogene TRBV3-2) and J is TRBJ2-1, with 11 nucleotides matching TRBD2. This CDR3 has 15 residues. The V gene's germline CDR1 is LGHDT and CDR2 YNNKEL (reference sequence). J was trimmed by 4 bases and V by 3 bases; bases with no gene match: 2. CDR3 protein: CASSHSGGVYNEQFF. CDR3 DNA: TGTGCCAGCAGCCATAGCGGGGGGGTATACAATGAGCAGTTCTTC.

The gene calls are TRBV18 and TRBJ1-6; 9 positions match TRBD1. The germline V gene has CDR1 KGHSH and CDR2 LQKENI. The CDR3 sequence is 18 residues long. V shed 6 bases and J 4 bases; nucleotides not matched to a gene: 13. The CDR3 protein is CASSTSGVGTGYNSPLHF. The DNA for the CDR3 is TGTGCCAGCTCTACATCCGGTGTTGGGACAGGGTATAATTCACCCCTCCACTTT.